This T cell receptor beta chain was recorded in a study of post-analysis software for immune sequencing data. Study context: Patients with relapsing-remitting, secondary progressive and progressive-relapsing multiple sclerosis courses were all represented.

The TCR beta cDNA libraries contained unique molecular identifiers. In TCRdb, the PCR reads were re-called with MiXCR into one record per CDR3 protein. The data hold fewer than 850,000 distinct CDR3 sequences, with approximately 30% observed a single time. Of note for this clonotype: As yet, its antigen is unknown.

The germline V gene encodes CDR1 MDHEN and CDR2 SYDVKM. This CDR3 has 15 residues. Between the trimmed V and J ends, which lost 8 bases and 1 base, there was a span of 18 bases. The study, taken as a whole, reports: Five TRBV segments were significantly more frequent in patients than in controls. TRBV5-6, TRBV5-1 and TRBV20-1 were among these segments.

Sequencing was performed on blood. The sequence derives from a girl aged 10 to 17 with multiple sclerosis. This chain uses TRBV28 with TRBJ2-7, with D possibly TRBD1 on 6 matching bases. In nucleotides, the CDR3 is TGTGCCAGCTCCGCTACAGGGTTTTTGTCCTACGAGCAGTACTTC. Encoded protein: CASSATGFLSYEQYF.